This TCR beta chain was obtained from a study of blood T cell repertoires in COVID-19. Study context: Acute-phase and convalescent COVID-19 samples originated in the United States, Italy and Spain. PBMCs, B-cell-depleted T cells, or T cells were the source of the cDNA or gDNA that made up the material.

Trimming removed 7 bases from V and 7 bases from J, with 17 bases in between. The germline CDR1 and CDR2 sequences are GTSNPN and SVGIG (reference sequence). This CDR3 comprises 13 residues. Original processing notes: By means of reference gene primer amplification, nucleated cell counts were estimated. Sequencing was performed with immunoSEQ multiplex PCR; in TCRdb, only in-frame clones are kept and a portion is missing. That table is the source of V, J and clone size, and D and trimming were worked out from the DNA. The sample shows 150,000 to 200,000 clones, around 88% of them seen only once. This clone came up a few times.

This receptor was identified in a human donor in a cohort sampled during active COVID-19. The chain carries TRBV30 and TRBJ1-5; no clear D gene. Sample: peripheral blood. CDR3 nucleotides: TGTGCCTTAGGGTTTCCCGGAGGGCAGCCCCAGCATTTT. Residues: CALGFPGGQPQHF. Based on the CDR3 plus reference TRBV30 and TRBJ1-5, the full variable domain is SQTIHQWPATLVQPVGSPLSLECTVEGTSNPNLYWYRQAAGRGLQLLFYSVGIGQISSEVPQNLSASRPQDRQFILSSKKLLLSDSGFYLCALGFPGGQPQHFGDGTRLSIL.